This T cell receptor beta chain was recorded in a study of tumor-infiltrating lymphocytes in primary liver carcinoma. The wider study: Among the tumors, stages were T1-T3 N0M0 and sizes roughly 4 to 10 cm. Samples yielded about 3.65 to 8 million productive TCRbeta reads, similar across tissue types. Overall study findings and caveats: Researchers found tumor-adjacent and tumor-blood pairs overlapped less than tumor region pairs.

Extraction also yielded germline DNA, while blood RNA was obtained from unsorted whole blood. CDR1 and CDR2 (germline): MNHEY, SVGAGI. This CDR3 is 11 amino acids long. Researchers generated TCR beta cDNA from 500 ng of total RNA, relying on a constant-region primer. Three rounds of nested multiplex PCR with slightly modified ARM-PCR produced TCR beta libraries. TRBV1-TRBV30 forward primers and a C-beta reverse primer were used in the first two PCR rounds, which each ran for about 10 cycles. Using its own MiXCR run on the multiplex PCR reads, TCRdb lists one record per CDR3 protein. In the table there are 300,000 to 400,000 distinct CDR3 sequences, 65% of which are singletons. This clonotype was detected many times. Its target is unknown. A read error may account for a junction end that differs from germline.

This TCR was sampled from a middle-aged man with primary liver carcinoma and hepatitis B virus infection. The rearrangement links TRBV6-5 to TRBJ2-7; D unclear. What was sequenced was peripheral blood. CDR3 DNA: TGTGCCAGCAGCCCACGGCCCGCAATGAACTTC. Amino acid sequence: CASSPRPAMNF.